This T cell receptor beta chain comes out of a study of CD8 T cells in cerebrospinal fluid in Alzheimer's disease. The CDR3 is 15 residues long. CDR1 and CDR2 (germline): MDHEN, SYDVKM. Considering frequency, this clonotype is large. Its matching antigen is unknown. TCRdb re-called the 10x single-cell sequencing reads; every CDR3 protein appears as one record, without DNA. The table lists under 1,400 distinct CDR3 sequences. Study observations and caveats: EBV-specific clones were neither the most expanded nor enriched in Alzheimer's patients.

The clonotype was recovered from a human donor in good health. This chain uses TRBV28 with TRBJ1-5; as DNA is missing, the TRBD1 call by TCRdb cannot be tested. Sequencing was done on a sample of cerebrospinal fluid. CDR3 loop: CASSLGEGGLWPQHF. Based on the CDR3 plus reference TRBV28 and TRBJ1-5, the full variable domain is DVKVTQSSRYLVKRTGEKVFLECVQDMDHENMFWYRQDPGLGLRLIYFSYDVKMKEKGDIPEGYSVSREKKERFSLILESASTNQTSMYLCASSLGEGGLWPQHFGDGTRLSIL.